The 22 T cell receptor beta chains reported below all come from one sample, sequenced in a study of blood T cell repertoires in COVID-19. Sequencing used immunoSEQ multiplex PCR; TCRdb keeps in-frame clones, though not all of them. The sample consists of around 68,000 clones, approximately 88% of them appearing once. The sequenced material came from peripheral blood. These TCRs come from a human donor in a cohort sampled during active COVID-19.

This chain uses TRBV9 with TRBJ1-3, with a possible D match to TRBD1 (6 bases). The CDR3 runs to 14 residues. V was clipped by 0 bases and J by 5 bases, with 9 bases between them. From germline, CDR1 is SGDLS and CDR2 YYNGEE. The CDR3 nucleotides are TGTGCCAGCAGCGTAGGGGGGGGCAGAAACACCATATATTTT. Residues: CASSVGGGRNTIYF. Variable domain in full (rest from reference TRBV9 and TRBJ1-3): DSGVTQTPKHLITATGQRVTLRCSPRSGDLSVYWYQQSLDQGLQFLIQYYNGEERAKGNILERFSAQQFPDLHSELNLSSLELGDSALYFCASSVGGGRNTIYFGEGSWLTVV.

This clone was seen a single time. The chain carries TRBV6-6 and TRBJ1-2; perhaps TRBD1 as D (6 bases). This CDR3 is built from 12 residues. V was shortened by 7 bases and J by 8 bases, with 14 bases between the two germline ends. Germline V gene lookup returns CDR1 MNHNY and CDR2 SVGAGI (reference sequence). This chain's CDR3 is CASTWGGQGYTF. The CDR3 nucleotides read TGTGCCAGCACCTGGGGGGGGCAGGGCTACACCTTC.

The rearrangement links TRBV5-1 to TRBJ2-7; possible D gene TRBD1, 5 bases. This CDR3 contains 14 residues. Germline CDR1 reads SGHRS; CDR2 reads YFSETQ. Trimming stripped 2 bases from V and 2 bases from J, with 11 bases between. In nucleotides, the CDR3 is TGCGCCAGCAGCTTTGACAGACCCACCTACGAGCAGTACTTC. It translates to CASSFDRPTYEQYF.

This clone was counted once. The chain joins TRBV5-1 to TRBJ1-4; TRBD1 aligns across 8 bases. The germline gives CDR1 SGHRS, CDR2 YFSETQ. This CDR3 is 15 amino acids long. The ends lost 0 bases at V and 5 bases at J; junction bases unmatched: 3. The CDR3: CASSLGRGQNEKLFF. CDR3 sequence (DNA): TGCGCCAGCAGCTTGGGCAGGGGGCAAAATGAAAAACTGTTTTTT. The full variable domain, in which reference TRBV5-1 and TRBJ1-4 provide the parts outside the CDR3, is KAGVTQTPRYLIKTRGQQVTLSCSPISGHRSVSWYQQTPGQGLQFLFEYFSETQRNKGNFPGRFSGRQFSNSRSEMNVSTLELGDSALYLCASSLGRGQNEKLFFGSGTQLSVL.

This chain links TRBV28 with TRBJ1-4; D is uncertain. The V end was cut by 2 bases, the J end by 5 bases, with 9 bases between. Per the germline V gene, CDR1 is MDHEN and CDR2 is SYDVKM. The CDR3 is 14 residues long. CDR3 protein: CASSLGQFNEKLFF. The CDR3 coding sequence is TGTGCCAGCAGTTTAGGGCAGTTCAATGAAAAACTGTTTTTT.

The chain uses TRBV4-1 and TRBJ1-1, with D unresolved. Germline V gives CDR1 MGHRA, CDR2 YSYEKL. V shed 1 base and J shed 0 bases, with 9 bases lying between them. This CDR3 comprises 15 residues. The CDR3, as DNA: TGCGCCAGCAGCCAAGGTGGAGGCCTGAACACTGAAGCTTTCTTT. This sequence encodes CASSQGGGLNTEAFF.

This rearrangement joins TRBV6-5 to TRBJ2-1, with TRBD2 matching 7 bases. This CDR3 region has 15 residues. Trimming cost V 6 bases and J 2 bases; bases outside gene matches: 7. Looked up from germline, CDR1 is MNHEY and CDR2 is SVGAGI. CDR3 protein: CASRSRGTTYNEQFF. The CDR3 region has the DNA TGTGCCAGCAGGAGCCGCGGGACTACCTACAATGAGCAGTTCTTC.

The V and J genes are TRBV9 and TRBJ1-4; 7 bases line up with TRBD1. The J segment lost 8 bases and the V segment lost 2 bases, leaving 9 bases of the junction unmatched. The germline CDR1 and CDR2 sequences are SGDLS and YYNGEE. There are 15 residues in the CDR3. The CDR3 spells CASSVQTGLGEKLFF. CDR3 DNA sequence: TGTGCCAGCAGCGTCCAGACAGGGTTAGGAGAAAAACTGTTTTTT.

The chain links TRBV7-8 to TRBJ2-7, with a possible D match to TRBD2 (5 bases). Germline V gene lookup returns CDR1 SGHVS and CDR2 FQNEAQ. V lost 5 bases and J lost 2, with 10 bases in between. The length of the CDR3 is 13 residues. CDR3 sequence: CASSQLGAYEQYF. In nucleotides, the CDR3 is TGTGCCAGCAGCCAACTAGGCGCCTACGAGCAGTACTTC.

In its sample, this clone was seen once. The V call is TRBV30, the J call TRBJ2-1, with 11 nucleotides matching TRBD2. J lost 0 bases, V lost 5 bases, and 9 bases had no gene match. The germline CDR1 and CDR2 sequences are GTSNPN and SVGIG (reference sequence). The CDR3 has 17 residues. The CDR3 nucleotides are TGTGCCTGGGCCGGGACTAGCGGAAAGAGCTCCTACAATGAGCAGTTCTTC. As protein: CAWAGTSGKSSYNEQFF.

V and J are TRBV6-5 and TRBJ2-1; TRBD1 aligns across 7 bases. The CDR3 is 15 residues long. Trimming removed 5 bases from V and 0 bases from J; junction bases left unmatched: 4. From germline, CDR1 is MNHEY and CDR2 SVGAGI. CDR3 sequence reads: CASSLQGSSYNEQFF. In DNA form, the CDR3 reads TGTGCCAGCAGTCTACAGGGGAGCTCCTACAATGAGCAGTTCTTC.

The CDR3 region is CASSPGLHQETQYF. As DNA, the CDR3 is TGCGCCAGCAGCCCGGGACTACACCAAGAGACCCAGTACTTC. The V call is TRBV5-1, the J call TRBJ2-5; 7 bases line up with TRBD2. This CDR3 is built from 14 residues. Per the germline V gene, CDR1 is SGHRS and CDR2 is YFSETQ. The junction had 3 bases not matched to a gene; V was cut back by 4 bases and J by 0 bases.

The chain uses TRBV9 and TRBJ2-3, with D maybe TRBD2 (7 bases). The CDR3 extends over 15 amino acids. The germline CDR1 and CDR2 sequences are SGDLS and YYNGEE. V was cut by 4 bases and J by 5 bases, with 17 bases left in between. CDR3: CASSWEGQGQDTQYF. The CDR3 coding sequence is TGTGCCAGCAGCTGGGAGGGGCAGGGACAAGATACGCAGTATTTT.

In DNA form, the CDR3 reads TGTGCCAGCAGCCAAGCTGGGACAGGCCAGAAGCATTTT. It translates to CASSQAGTGQKHF. V gene TRBV3-1 (or the pseudogene TRBV3-2) combines with J gene TRBJ1-5, with 8 bases fitting TRBD1. The germline CDR1 and CDR2 sequences are LGHDT and YNNKEL (reference sequence). The V and J ends lost 1 base and 14 bases, in that order; junction bases with no gene match: 7. The CDR3 covers 13 residues.

The chain has TRBV19 and TRBJ1-2; D perhaps matches TRBD1 (5 bases). The V end lost 5 bases, the J end lost 6 bases, and 16 bases lay between the germline ends. Germline V gene lookup returns CDR1 LNHDA and CDR2 SQIVND (reference sequence). The CDR3 is 14 residues long. The CDR3, as DNA: TGTGCCAGTAGTCGCATCGGGGGGGAACATGGCTACACCTTC. It translates to CASSRIGGEHGYTF.

The CDR3 here is CASGVGTSGNEQFF. In DNA, the CDR3 is TGTGCCAGCGGTGTCGGGACTAGCGGCAATGAGCAGTTCTTC. The chain couples TRBV9 to TRBJ2-1, with 11 bases that match TRBD2. The CDR3 has 14 amino acids. Germline V gene lookup returns CDR1 SGDLS and CDR2 YYNGEE. Trimming removed 7 bases from V and 6 bases from J; junction bases left unmatched: 6.

The V call is TRBV5-1, the J call TRBJ1-2; 10 nucleotides match TRBD1. Germline lookup yields CDR1 SGHRS and CDR2 YFSETQ. V shed 4 bases, J shed 6 bases, and the junction held 12 bases outside the gene matches. The CDR3 extends over 16 amino acids. CDR3 sequence (DNA): TGCGCCAGCAGCCCGACAGGGGGCAAGATAGAGGATGGCTACACCTTC. Its protein product is CASSPTGGKIEDGYTF.

This chain connects TRBV5-6 to TRBJ2-2; D is ambiguous. CDR3 size: 16 residues. Germline CDR1 is SGHDT and CDR2 is YYEEEE. Trimming pared 2 bases from V and 6 bases from J, leaving 17 bases between. CDR3 DNA sequence: TGTGCCAGCAGCTTCCTTGGTCTAGGTAGAGCCGGGGAGCTGTTTTTT. The encoded protein is CASSFLGLGRAGELFF. The entire variable domain, with the rest obtained from reference TRBV5-6 and TRBJ2-2, is as follows: DAGVTQSPTHLIKTRGQQVTLRCSPKSGHDTVSWYQQALGQGPQFIFQYYEEEERQRGNFPDRFSGHQFPNYSSELNVNALLLGDSALYLCASSFLGLGRAGELFFGEGSRLTVL.

The V gene is TRBV5-6, the J gene TRBJ1-4; 8 nucleotides align to TRBD1. This CDR3 region has 16 residues. The V and J ends lost 0 bases and 8 bases, in that order; junction bases with no gene match: 9. Germline assignment: CDR1 SGHDT and CDR2 YYEEEE. The CDR3 DNA reads as TGTGCCAGCAGCTTGGGCGCCCTCAGGGGGCGCGAAAAACTGTTTTTT. Translated: CASSLGALRGREKLFF.

V and J are TRBV27 and TRBJ2-7; the D gene is possibly TRBD1 (5 bases). The CDR3 has 14 amino acids. Germline-derived CDR1 and CDR2 are MNHEY and SMNVEV (reference sequence). V lost 8 bases, J lost 1 base, and 15 bases lay in between. CDR3 bases: TGTGCCAGCCGTATAGGACATGGGTCCTACGAGCAGTACTTC. It specifies CASRIGHGSYEQYF.

This chain links TRBV7-2 with TRBJ2-1; 11 nucleotides line up with TRBD2. The germline gives CDR1 SGHTA, CDR2 FQGNSA. V lost 5 bases, J lost 3 bases, and 12 bases stayed unmatched. This CDR3 has 18 amino acids. The CDR3 sequence is CASSANPTSGSIYNEQFF. The DNA for the CDR3 is TGTGCCAGCAGCGCAAATCCAACTAGCGGGAGCATCTACAATGAGCAGTTCTTC.

This chain links TRBV19 with TRBJ1-1, with D tentatively TRBD1 (5 bases). The CDR3 totals 15 residues. V was clipped by 3 bases and J by 0 bases, with 11 bases between them. CDR1 is LNHDA, CDR2 SQIVND, per germline (reference sequence). CDR3: CASSITGIMNTEAFF. The CDR3 nucleotides read TGTGCCAGTAGTATCACAGGCATTATGAACACTGAAGCTTTCTTT.